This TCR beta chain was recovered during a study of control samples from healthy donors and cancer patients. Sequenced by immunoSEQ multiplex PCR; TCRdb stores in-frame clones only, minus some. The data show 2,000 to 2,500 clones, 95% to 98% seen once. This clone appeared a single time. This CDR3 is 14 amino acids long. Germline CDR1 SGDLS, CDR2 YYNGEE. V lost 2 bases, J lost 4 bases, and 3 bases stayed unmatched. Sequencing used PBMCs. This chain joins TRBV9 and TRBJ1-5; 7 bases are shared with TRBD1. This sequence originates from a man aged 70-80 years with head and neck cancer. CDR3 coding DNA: TGTGCCAGCAGCGTGGGACAGCAGAATCAGCCCCAGCATTTT. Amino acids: CASSVGQQNQPQHF.